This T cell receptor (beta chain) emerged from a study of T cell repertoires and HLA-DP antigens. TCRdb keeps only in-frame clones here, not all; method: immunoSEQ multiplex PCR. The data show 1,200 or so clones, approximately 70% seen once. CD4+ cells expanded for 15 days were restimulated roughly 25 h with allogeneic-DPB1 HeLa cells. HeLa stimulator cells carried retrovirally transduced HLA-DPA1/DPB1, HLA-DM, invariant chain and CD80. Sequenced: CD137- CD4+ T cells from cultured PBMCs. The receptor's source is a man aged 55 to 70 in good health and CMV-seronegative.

In DNA, the CDR3 is TGTGCCAGTAGTAAAGTACAGGGGGGCTCCTACGAGCAGTACTTC. Its translation: CASSKVQGGSYEQYF. This rearrangement joins TRBV19 to TRBJ2-7; 8 bases match TRBD1. V lost 4 bases, J lost 0 bases, and 5 bases stayed unmatched. This CDR3 has 15 amino acids. Germline V gene sequence: CDR1 LNHDA, CDR2 SQIVND (reference sequence).